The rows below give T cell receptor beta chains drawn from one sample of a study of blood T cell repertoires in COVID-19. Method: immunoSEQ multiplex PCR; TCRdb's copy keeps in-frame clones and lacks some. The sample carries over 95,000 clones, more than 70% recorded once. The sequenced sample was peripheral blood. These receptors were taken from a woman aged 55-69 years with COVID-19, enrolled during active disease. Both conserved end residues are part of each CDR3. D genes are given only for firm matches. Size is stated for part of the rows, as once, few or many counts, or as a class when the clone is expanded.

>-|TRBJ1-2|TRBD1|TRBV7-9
TGTGCCAGCAGCTTCGACAGGGTGGTTGGTGGCTACACCTTC
CASSFDRVVGGYTF
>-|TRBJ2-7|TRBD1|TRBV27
TGTGCCAGCAGTTTTGCAGGGGGCTACGAGCAGTACTTC
CASSFAGGYEQYF
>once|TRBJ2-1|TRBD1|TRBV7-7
TGTGCCAGCAGCCACCTAGGACAGGGGGCGCGTAATGAGCAGTTCTTC
CASSHLGQGARNEQFF
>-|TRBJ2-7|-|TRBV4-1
TGCGCCAGCAGCCTTAGAGAGGGGGATTACGAGCAGTACTTC
CASSLREGDYEQYF
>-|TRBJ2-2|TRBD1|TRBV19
TGTGCCAGTAGTCCCGGGACAGGGGTTACCACCGGGGAGCTGTTTTTT
CASSPGTGVTTGELFF
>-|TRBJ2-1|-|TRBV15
TGTGCCACCAGCAGAGATCGCGCGGGTGAGCAGTTCTTC
CATSRDRAGEQFF
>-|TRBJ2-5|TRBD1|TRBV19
TGTGCCAGTAGTACAGGGACAGGGATAGCGAAGACCCAGTACTTC
CASSTGTGIAKTQYF
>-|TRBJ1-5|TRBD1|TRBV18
TGTGCCAGCTCCCAGGGGGATGAGCAGCCCCAGCATTTT
CASSQGDEQPQHF
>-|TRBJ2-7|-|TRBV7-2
TGTGCCAGCAGCTTACCCGCCGGACTCCCGACCTACGAGCAGTACTTC
CASSLPAGLPTYEQYF
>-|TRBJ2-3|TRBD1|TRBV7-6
TGTGCCAGCAGCCCGCGACAGGGGCTCGCAACAGATACGCAGTATTTT
CASSPRQGLATDTQYF
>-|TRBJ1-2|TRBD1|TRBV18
TGTGCCAGCTCACCCCTTGGAGGGGGCCTATATGGCTACACCTTC
CASSPLGGGLYGYTF
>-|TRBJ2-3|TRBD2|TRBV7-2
TGTGCCAGCAGCTTAGCGTCCGGGGGGGCCACAGATACGCAGTATTTT
CASSLASGGATDTQYF
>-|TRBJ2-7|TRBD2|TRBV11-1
TGTGCCAGCAGCCTCGGGGGGTTTTCCTACGAGCAGTACTTC
CASSLGGFSYEQYF
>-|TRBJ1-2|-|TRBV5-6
TGTGCCAGCACGCGGGACAACTATGGCTACACCTTC
CASTRDNYGYTF
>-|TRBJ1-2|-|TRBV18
TGTGCCAGCTCACCAGTAATACTCGACTATGGCTACACCTTC
CASSPVILDYGYTF
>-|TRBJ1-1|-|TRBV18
TGTGCCAGCTCCCAACAGGTAGCTGAAGCTTTCTTT
CASSQQVAEAFF
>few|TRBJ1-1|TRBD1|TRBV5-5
TGTGCCAGCAACAACAGGGGGCTGGAAGCTTTCTTT
CASNNRGLEAFF
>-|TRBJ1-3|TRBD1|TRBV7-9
TGTGCCAGCAGCTCCGATGCCGCAGGGGGCTTGGGCACCATATATTTT
CASSSDAAGGLGTIYF
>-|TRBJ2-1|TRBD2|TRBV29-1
TGCAGCGCTGAAAAGTTGGGGGGGTACAATGAGCAGTTCTTC
CSAEKLGGYNEQFF
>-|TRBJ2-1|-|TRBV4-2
TGTGCCAGCAGCCAAGCAGGGACAAACCTGGATGAGCAGTTCTTC
CASSQAGTNLDEQFF
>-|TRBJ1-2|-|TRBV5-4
TGTGCCAGCAGCCCGTCCCGGGGACACTTGATCGACACCTTC
CASSPSRGHLIDTF
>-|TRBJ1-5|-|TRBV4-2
TGTGCCAGCAGCCAAGTGGTACAGGGAGGGAGGACTAGAAGCAATCAGCCCCAGCATTTT
CASSQVVQGGRTRSNQPQHF
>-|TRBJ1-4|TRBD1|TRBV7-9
TGTGCCAGCAGCTTAGGATGGACAGGGAGTCACAGTACTAATGAAAAACTGTTTTTT
CASSLGWTGSHSTNEKLFF
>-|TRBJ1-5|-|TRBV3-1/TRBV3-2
TGTGCCAGCAGCCAACAGGGGTTCAATCAGCCCCAGCATTTT
CASSQQGFNQPQHF
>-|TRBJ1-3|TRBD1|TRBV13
TGTGCCAGCAGCTTAGGGTTCGGACAGGGGCGCGGAAACACCATATATTTT
CASSLGFGQGRGNTIYF
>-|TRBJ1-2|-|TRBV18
TGTGCCAGCTCACCAGAGGAAACCGGCGGCTACACCTTC
CASSPEETGGYTF
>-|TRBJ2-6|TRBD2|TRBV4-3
TGCGCCAGCAGCCCCGAAAAGGCGGGACTAGGGACTGGGGCCAACGTCCTGACTTTC
CASSPEKAGLGTGANVLTF
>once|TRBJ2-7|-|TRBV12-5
TGTGCTAGTGGTTTGGCTCAGCGTAAAGAGCAGTACTTC
CASGLAQRKEQYF
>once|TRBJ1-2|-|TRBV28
TGTGCCAGCAGGCACAGGGCCTTCTATGGCTACACCTTC
CASRHRAFYGYTF
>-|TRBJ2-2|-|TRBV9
TGTGCCACCCAAACAGGGAGTGACGGGGAGCTGTTTTTT
CATQTGSDGELFF
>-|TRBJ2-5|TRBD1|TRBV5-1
TGCGCCAGCAGCTCACAGGGGTACGAGACCCAGTACTTC
CASSSQGYETQYF
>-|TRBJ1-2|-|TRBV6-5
TGTGCCAGCAGTCTCGGGGGATCAGGGTATGGCTACACCTTC
CASSLGGSGYGYTF
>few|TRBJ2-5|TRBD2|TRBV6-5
TGTGCCAGCAGTTCTTTCGCGGGGGGTCAAGAGACCCAGTACTTC
CASSSFAGGQETQYF
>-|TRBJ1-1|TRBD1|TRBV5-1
TGCGCCAGCAGCCCACCGGGACAGTGGAACACTGAAGCTTTCTTT
CASSPPGQWNTEAFF
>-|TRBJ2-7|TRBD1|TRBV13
TGTGCCAGCCAACAGGGGAGCTACGAGCAGTACTTC
CASQQGSYEQYF
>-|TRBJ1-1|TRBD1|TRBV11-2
TGTGCCAGCAGCTCCGGATTAAAACAGGGGTCAGCTTTCTTT
CASSSGLKQGSAFF
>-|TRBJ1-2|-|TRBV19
TGTGCCAGTAGCCCGAACGCTTACAGGGAAGGCTACACCTTC
CASSPNAYREGYTF
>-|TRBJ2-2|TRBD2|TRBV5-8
TGTGCCTCTACCGGGACTACTAACACCGGGGAGCTGTTTTTT
CASTGTTNTGELFF
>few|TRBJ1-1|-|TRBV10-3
TGTGCCATCAGTGAATCTGGGGGGAGCACTGAAGCTTTCTTT
CAISESGGSTEAFF
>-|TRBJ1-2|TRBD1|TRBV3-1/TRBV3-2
TGTGCCAGCAGCCAAGCAGGGACAGCTGATAACTATGGCTACACCTTC
CASSQAGTADNYGYTF